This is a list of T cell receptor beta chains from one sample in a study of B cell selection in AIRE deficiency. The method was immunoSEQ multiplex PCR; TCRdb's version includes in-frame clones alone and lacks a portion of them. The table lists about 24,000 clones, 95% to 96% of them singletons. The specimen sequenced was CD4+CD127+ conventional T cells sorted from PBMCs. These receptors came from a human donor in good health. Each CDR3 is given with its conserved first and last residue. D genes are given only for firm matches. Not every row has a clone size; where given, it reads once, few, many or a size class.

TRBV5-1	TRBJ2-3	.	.	CASSSRGGTDTQYF	TGCGCCAGCAGCTCCCGAGGGGGAACAGATACGCAGTATTTT
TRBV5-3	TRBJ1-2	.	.	CARIPAGDYGYTF	TGTGCCAGAATCCCAGCAGGCGACTATGGCTACACCTTC
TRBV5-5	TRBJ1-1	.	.	CASSPDISSTEAFF	TGTGCCAGCAGCCCCGACATTTCTTCGACTGAAGCTTTCTTT
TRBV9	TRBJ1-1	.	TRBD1	CASSGRGQSHRAFF	TGTGCCAGCAGCGGGAGGGGACAGTCCCATCGAGCTTTCTTT
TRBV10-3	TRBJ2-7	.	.	CAISDVASDEQYF	TGTGCCATCAGTGATGTAGCTAGCGACGAGCAGTACTTC
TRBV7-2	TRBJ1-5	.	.	CASSLPTAQRIISNQPQHF	TGTGCCAGCAGCCTTCCGACAGCCCAACGGATAATTAGCAATCAGCCCCAGCATTTT
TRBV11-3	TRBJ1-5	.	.	CASSRSGQPQHF	TGTGCCAGCAGCCGATCAGGTCAGCCCCAGCATTTT
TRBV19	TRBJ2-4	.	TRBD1	CASSGIRDSLDF	TGTGCCAGTAGTGGAATCCGGGACAGTTTGGACTTC
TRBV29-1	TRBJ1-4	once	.	CSVFRGEKLFF	TGCAGCGTTTTCCGGGGGGAAAAACTGTTTTTT
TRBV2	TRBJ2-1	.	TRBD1	CASSGQGAYNEQFF	TGTGCCAGCAGCGGACAGGGGGCATACAATGAGCAGTTCTTC
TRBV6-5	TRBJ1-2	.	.	CASRGGDAYGYTF	TGTGCCAGCCGGGGCGGCGATGCCTATGGCTACACCTTC
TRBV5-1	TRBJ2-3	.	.	CASSPIGPDTQYF	TGCGCCAGCAGCCCCATCGGCCCAGATACGCAGTATTTT
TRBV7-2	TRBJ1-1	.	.	CASSLNEGGAEAFF	TGTGCCAGCAGCTTAAATGAGGGGGGAGCTGAAGCTTTCTTT
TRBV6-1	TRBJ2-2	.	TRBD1	CASTPDRVRTGELFF	TGTGCCAGCACCCCGGACAGGGTTCGGACCGGGGAGCTGTTTTTT
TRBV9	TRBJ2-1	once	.	CASTPGTSSSYNEQFF	TGTGCCAGCACCCCCGGGACCTCGAGCTCCTACAATGAGCAGTTCTTC
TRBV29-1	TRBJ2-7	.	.	CSVLAFSYEQYF	TGCAGCGTTCTTGCCTTCTCCTACGAGCAGTACTTC
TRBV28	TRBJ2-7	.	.	CASRETATYEQYF	TGTGCCAGCAGGGAGACAGCCACCTACGAGCAGTACTTC
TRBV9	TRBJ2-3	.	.	CASSVGDSRTDTQYF	TGTGCCAGCAGCGTAGGCGACAGCCGCACAGATACGCAGTATTTT
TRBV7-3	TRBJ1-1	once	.	CASSQERHTEAFF	TGTGCCAGCAGCCAGGAGAGGCACACTGAAGCTTTCTTT
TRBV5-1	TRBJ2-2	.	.	CASSQASGELFF	TGCGCCAGCAGCCAAGCTAGCGGGGAGCTGTTTTTT
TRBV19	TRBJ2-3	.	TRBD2	CASSRTSAEDTQYF	TGTGCCAGTAGTCGGACTAGCGCGGAAGATACGCAGTATTTT
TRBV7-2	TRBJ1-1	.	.	CASSFSESTEAFF	TGTGCCAGCAGCTTTTCGGAATCCACTGAAGCTTTCTTT
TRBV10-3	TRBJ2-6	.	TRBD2	CAISESGGGSSGANVLTF	TGTGCCATCAGTGAGTCCGGCGGGGGGAGCTCTGGGGCCAACGTCCTGACTTTC
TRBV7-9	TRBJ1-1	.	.	CASSLQNTEAFF	TGTGCCAGCAGCCTCCAGAATACTGAAGCTTTCTTT
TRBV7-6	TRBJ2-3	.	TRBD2	CASSSRASGGVDTQYF	TGTGCCAGCAGCTCGAGGGCTAGCGGGGGGGTGGATACGCAGTATTTT
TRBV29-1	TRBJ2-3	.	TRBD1	CSAVTGVTDTQYF	TGCAGCGCTGTGACAGGGGTTACAGATACGCAGTATTTT
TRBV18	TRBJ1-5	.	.	CASTTGQVDQPQHF	TGTGCCAGCACCACCGGGCAGGTCGATCAGCCCCAGCATTTT
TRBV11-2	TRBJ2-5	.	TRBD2	CASSLSSGVGETQYF	TGTGCCAGCAGCTTATCTAGCGGGGTCGGTGAGACCCAGTACTTC
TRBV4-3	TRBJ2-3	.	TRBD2	CASSQGLAGSTDTQYF	TGCGCCAGCAGCCAAGGGCTAGCGGGGAGCACAGATACGCAGTATTTT
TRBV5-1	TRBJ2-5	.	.	CASFRGAEETQYF	TGCGCCAGCTTCAGGGGGGCCGAAGAGACCCAGTACTTC
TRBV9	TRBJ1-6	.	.	CASSVGDTADSPLHF	TGTGCCAGCAGCGTAGGGGATACAGCGGATTCACCCCTCCACTTT
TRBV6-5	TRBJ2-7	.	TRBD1	CASRPLRQGTYEQYF	TGTGCCAGCAGACCCCTCCGACAGGGAACCTACGAGCAGTACTTC
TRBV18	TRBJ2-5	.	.	CASSPPPGQETQYF	TGTGCCAGCTCACCACCTCCAGGTCAAGAGACCCAGTACTTC
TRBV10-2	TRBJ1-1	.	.	CASSESGGRTEAFF	TGCGCCAGCAGTGAGTCGGGGGGGAGGACTGAAGCTTTCTTT
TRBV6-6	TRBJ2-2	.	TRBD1	CASPRTGTNTGELFF	TGTGCCAGCCCCCGGACAGGAACGAACACCGGGGAGCTGTTTTTT
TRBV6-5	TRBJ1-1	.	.	CASSYSGGGWTEAFF	TGTGCCAGCAGTTACTCGGGCGGGGGTTGGACTGAAGCTTTCTTT
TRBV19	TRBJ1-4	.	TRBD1	CASSMGQGPQYDEKLFF	TGTGCCAGTAGTATGGGACAGGGGCCCCAGTACGATGAAAAACTGTTTTTT
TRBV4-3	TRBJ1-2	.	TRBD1	CASSQEGTGPYGYTF	TGCGCCAGCAGCCAAGAAGGGACAGGACCCTATGGCTACACCTTC
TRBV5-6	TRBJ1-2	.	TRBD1	CASTNRQGIYGYTF	TGTGCCAGCACCAATAGACAGGGTATCTATGGCTACACCTTC
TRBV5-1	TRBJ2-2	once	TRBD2	CASSLGAGAGNTGELFF	TGCGCCAGCAGTCTCGGAGCGGGGGCCGGGAACACCGGGGAGCTGTTTTTT
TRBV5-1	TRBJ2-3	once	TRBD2	CASSLGTSGVADTQYF	TGCGCCAGCAGCCTTGGGACTAGCGGGGTGGCAGATACGCAGTATTTT
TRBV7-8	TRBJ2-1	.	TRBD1	CASSLDRDNEQFF	TGTGCCAGCAGCTTGGACAGGGACAATGAGCAGTTCTTC
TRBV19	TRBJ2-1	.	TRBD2	CASSGTSGGTPRYNEQFF	TGTGCCAGTAGTGGGACTAGCGGGGGGACTCCCAGATACAATGAGCAGTTCTTC
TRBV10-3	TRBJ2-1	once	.	CAISASSYNEQFF	TGTGCCATCAGTGCGAGCTCCTACAATGAGCAGTTCTTC
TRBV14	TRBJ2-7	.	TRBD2	CASSQVRSGGYYEQYF	TGTGCCAGCAGCCAGGTGCGGAGCGGGGGATACTACGAGCAGTACTTC